These 27 T cell receptor beta chains originate from one sample sequenced in a study of blood T cells in healthy people across ages. Together with a sample-barcoded 5' primer, a J-beta primer mix was included in a second PCR lasting about 6 to 12 cycles. One entry per CDR3 protein results from TCRdb running MiXCR on the 5' RACE reads. Here the sample spans around 600,000 distinct CDR3 sequences, around half being singletons. Sequenced material: blood. These receptors were collected from an elderly man in good health.

This clonotype was counted a few times. This rearrangement joins TRBV25-1 to TRBJ2-5; possibly TRBD2 for D (5 bases). Germline V gives CDR1 MGHDK, CDR2 SYGVNS. V lost 3 bases and J 11 bases, leaving 16 bases between the germline ends. CDR3 length equals 13 residues. The chain's CDR3 is CASSEVKFGEQYF. CDR3 nucleotides: TGTGCCAGCAGTGAGGTTAAGTTCGGGGAGCAGTACTTC. The entire variable domain, with the rest obtained from reference TRBV25-1 and TRBJ2-5, is as follows: EADIYQTPRYLVIGTGKKITLECSQTMGHDKMYWYQQDPGMELHLIHYSYGVNSTEKGDLSSESTVSRIRTEHFPLTLESARPSHTSQYLCASSEVKFGEQYFGPGTRLLVL.

The chain is built from TRBV7-9 and TRBJ2-1; 9 nucleotides match TRBD1. V lost 3 bases to trimming and J lost 6 bases; unmatched junction nucleotides: 6. CDR3 length: 15 residues. Per the germline V gene, CDR1 is SEHNR and CDR2 is FQNEAQ (reference sequence). The CDR3 protein is CASSFVDRGGNEQFF. The CDR3 DNA sequence: TGTGCCAGCAGCTTTGTCGACAGGGGGGGCAATGAGCAGTTCTTC.

The J gene is TRBJ1-5, the V gene TRBV6-1; 9 positions match TRBD1. The length of the CDR3 is 16 residues. After removal of 5 bases from V and 2 bases from J, the junction contained 7 bases not matched to a gene. Germline V gene data show CDR1 as MNHNS and CDR2 as SASEGT. The CDR3 reads CASSRPGQGRNQPQHF. Here the CDR3 DNA reads TGTGCCAGCAGTAGACCGGGACAGGGCCGCAATCAGCCCCAGCATTTT.

The chain uses TRBV9 and TRBJ2-3; 12 bases are shared with TRBD2. The CDR3 covers 15 residues. Germline CDR1 and CDR2: SGDLS and YYNGEE. The J segment lost 0 bases and the V segment lost 7 bases, leaving 3 bases of the junction unmatched. The CDR3 is CASGLAGSSTDTQYF. DNA of the CDR3: TGTGCCAGCGGACTAGCGGGATCTAGCACAGATACGCAGTATTTT.

For this clonotype: One base away lies a much larger clone, so this may be a sequencing read error. This rearrangement joins TRBV29-1 to TRBJ2-4, with D perhaps TRBD1 (5 bases). The J call may be mistaken, given a closer DNA end match to TRBJ2-7. Germline CDR1 and CDR2: SQVTM and ANQGSEA. The CDR3 runs to 14 residues. Here the CDR3 DNA reads TGCAGCGTCCCCGTGCCAGGACACTCATACGAGCAGTACTTC. This codes for CSVPVPGHSYEQYF.

V gene TRBV9 combines with J gene TRBJ2-3; 12 positions agree with TRBD2. V shed 0 bases, J shed 4 bases, and the junction held 0 bases outside the gene matches. This CDR3 spans 15 amino acids. Germline-derived CDR1 and CDR2 are SGDLS and YYNGEE. CDR3 sequence: CASSVGTSGADTQYF. CDR3 DNA: TGTGCCAGCAGCGTAGGGACTAGCGGGGCAGATACGCAGTATTTT.

This clonotype was counted ten times or more. The rearrangement uses TRBV29-1 and TRBJ2-3; 10 bases agree with TRBD1. The CDR3 covers 15 residues. J was trimmed by 2 bases and V by 6 bases; bases with no gene match: 8. Germline loops: CDR1 SQVTM, CDR2 ANQGSEA. The CDR3: CSVLTGTGVTDTQYF. Written as DNA, the CDR3 is TGCAGCGTCCTCACAGGGACAGGGGTCACAGATACGCAGTATTTT.

This clonotype was seen only a few times. V gene TRBV4-1 combines with J gene TRBJ2-4; D might be TRBD1 (7 bases). This CDR3 is built from 13 residues. The germline V gene has CDR1 MGHRA and CDR2 YSYEKL. V lost 2 bases, J lost 9 bases, and 11 bases lay in between. The CDR3 nucleotides read TGCGCCAGCAGCCAACGACAGGGAGGCATTCAGTACTTC. It codes for CASSQRQGGIQYF.

This clonotype was picked up a small number of times. This chain joins TRBV27 and TRBJ2-7; 9 nucleotides align to TRBD1. The V and J ends lost 3 bases and 4 bases, in that order; junction bases with no gene match: 4. There are 14 residues in the CDR3. Germline V gene data show CDR1 as MNHEY and CDR2 as SMNVEV (reference sequence). The CDR3, as DNA: TGTGCCAGCAGTTTCAGGGACAGGGCTTACGAGCAGTACTTC. Amino acid sequence: CASSFRDRAYEQYF.

The chain recombines TRBV7-8 with TRBJ2-1, with a possible D match to TRBD1 (6 bases). V was cut by 1 base and J by 9 bases, with 13 bases left in between. Germline V gene sequence: CDR1 SGHVS, CDR2 FQNEAQ. The CDR3 sequence is 14 residues long. The CDR3 reads CASSLVQGSGEQFF. Here the CDR3 DNA reads TGTGCCAGCAGCTTAGTACAGGGATCGGGTGAGCAGTTCTTC.

This clonotype was detected only a few times. V is TRBV7-2 and J is TRBJ2-7; 8 nucleotides agree with TRBD1. With V trimmed by 2 bases and J by 1 base, 4 bases remained unmatched. Germline lookup yields CDR1 SGHTA and CDR2 FQGNSA. This CDR3 spans 15 amino acids. CDR3 sequence reads: CASSLSRTGSYEQYF. The CDR3 DNA reads TGTGCCAGCAGCTTATCCCGGACAGGGTCCTACGAGCAGTACTTC.

The CDR3 is CSAREQGAGRINEQYF. Written as DNA, the CDR3 is TGCAGTGCTAGGGAACAGGGGGCGGGGAGGATAAATGAGCAGTACTTC. V and J are TRBV20-1 and TRBJ2-7; 9 nucleotides align to TRBD1. V gave up 3 bases and J gave up 7 bases; unmatched junction bases: 16. The CDR3 consists of 16 residues. Germline V lookup: CDR1 DFQATT, CDR2 SNEGSKA (reference sequence).

This clonotype was observed a handful of times. The V gene is TRBV11-1, the J gene TRBJ2-7; tentatively, D is TRBD2 (6 bases). Germline V gene data show CDR1 as SGHAT and CDR2 as FQDESV (reference sequence). Trimming took 5 bases from V and 5 from J, leaving 10 bases between them. The CDR3 length is 12 residues. CDR3 residues: CASSMTGDEQYF. The CDR3 DNA is TGTGCCAGCAGCATGACGGGGGACGAGCAGTACTTC.

The V gene is TRBV20-1, the J gene TRBJ1-2; D is uncertain. CDR3 length: 10 residues. Trimming removed 4 bases at V and 6 bases at J, with 6 bases between. The germline V gene has CDR1 DFQATT and CDR2 SNEGSKA (reference sequence). CDR3 amino acids: CSATQDGYTF. CDR3 in DNA: TGCAGTGCTACCCAAGATGGCTACACCTTC.

The V call is TRBV20-1, the J call TRBJ2-3; 9 bases are a match to TRBD2. The CDR3 consists of 14 residues. Looked up from germline, CDR1 is DFQATT and CDR2 is SNEGSKA (reference sequence). J was trimmed by 8 bases and V by 1 base; bases with no gene match: 7. The CDR3 is CSARAASGAGTQYF. CDR3 coding DNA: TGCAGTGCTAGAGCGGCTAGCGGGGCAGGTACGCAGTATTTT.

This clonotype has a handful of counts. The chain recombines TRBV5-6 with TRBJ1-6; D unresolved. Trimming took 0 bases from V and 8 from J, leaving 9 bases between them. Germline CDR1 and CDR2: SGHDT and YYEEEE. The CDR3 contains 14 residues. In DNA form, the CDR3 reads TGTGCCAGCAGCTTGGCCCCCGGGGATTCACCCCTCCACTTT. Its translation: CASSLAPGDSPLHF.

The chain couples TRBV6-6 to TRBJ1-1; 9 nucleotides align to TRBD1. The CDR3 has 14 amino acids. The trim removed 6 bases at V and 7 bases at J, leaving 9 bases unmatched. From germline, CDR1 is MNHNY and CDR2 SVGAGI (reference sequence). CDR3 nucleotides: TGTGCCAGCAGCCTACAGGGGGCGGACCTTGAAGCTTTCTTT. This codes for CASSLQGADLEAFF.

This chain joins TRBV2 and TRBJ2-4; 9 nucleotides match TRBD1. CDR1 and CDR2 (germline): SNHLY, FYNNEI. V shed 5 bases, J shed 0 bases, and the junction held 5 bases outside the gene matches. The CDR3 consists of 16 residues. The CDR3 region is CASSYNRGLAKNIQYF. The CDR3 nucleotides are TGTGCCAGCAGTTACAACAGGGGGCTAGCCAAAAACATTCAGTACTTC.

Only a few counts were recorded for this clonotype. The V and J genes are TRBV7-3 and TRBJ2-1, with no clear D. Germline V lookup: CDR1 SGHTA, CDR2 FQGTGA. Trimming removed 5 bases at V and 4 bases at J, with 15 bases between. The CDR3 has 15 amino acids. The CDR3 protein is CASSPSSSLYNEQFF. CDR3 bases: TGTGCCAGCAGCCCGAGTAGTTCGCTTTACAATGAGCAGTTCTTC.

This clonotype was detected once. This chain joins TRBV5-6 and TRBJ2-7; the match to TRBD1 covers 7 bases. The CDR3 sequence is 15 residues long. The germline CDR1 and CDR2 sequences are SGHDT and YYEEEE. V was clipped by 4 bases and J by 3 bases; unmatched bases: 10. CDR3 DNA: TGTGCCAGCAGCCCACTAAGGGGGCAGAACTACGAGCAGTACTTC. This translates into CASSPLRGQNYEQYF.

This chain connects TRBV20-1 to TRBJ2-7; unclear D gene. Looked up from germline, CDR1 is DFQATT and CDR2 is SNEGSKA (reference sequence). V was shortened by 0 bases and J by 7 bases, with 7 bases between the two germline ends. The CDR3 covers 11 residues. CDR3 sequence reads: CSARDRLEQYF. The CDR3 DNA sequence: TGCAGTGCTAGAGATCGCCTTGAGCAGTACTTC.

This clonotype was counted only a few times. The chain recombines TRBV27 with TRBJ2-1; D perhaps matches TRBD2 (5 bases). V was cut by 5 bases and J by 5 bases, with 13 bases left in between. The CDR3 spans 14 residues. Germline V lookup: CDR1 MNHEY, CDR2 SMNVEV (reference sequence). The CDR3: CASSVEGSHNEQFF. For the CDR3, the DNA is TGTGCCAGCAGTGTAGAGGGTAGCCACAATGAGCAGTTCTTC.

This chain connects TRBV12-3 or TRBV12-4 to TRBJ2-2, with D uncertain. CDR3 size: 16 residues. Trimming took 6 bases from V and 1 from J, leaving 15 bases between them. CDR3 nucleotide sequence: TGTGCCAGCAGATCGGACCGCAGAATGAACACCGGGGAGCTGTTTTTT. The encoded protein is CASRSDRRMNTGELFF.

The DNA of the CDR3 is TGTGCCACCAGCAGTGAAACGGGGGCCCAAGAGACCCAGTACTTC. As protein: CATSSETGAQETQYF. This chain joins TRBV15 and TRBJ2-7; D possibly matches TRBD1 or TRBD2 (6 bases each). The J call may be faulty, since TRBJ2-5 better matches the DNA end. The CDR3 has 15 amino acids. Germline V CDR1 and CDR2: LNHNV, YYDKDF (reference sequence).

The chain has TRBV6-6 and TRBJ1-4, with 8 nucleotides matching TRBD1. Germline values: CDR1 MNHNY, CDR2 SVGAGI (reference sequence). The V segment lost 6 bases and the J segment 5 bases; nucleotides outside the gene matches: 5. There are 14 residues in the CDR3. CDR3 bases: TGTGCCAGCAGACGACAGGGGCGCAATGAAAAACTGTTTTTT. Protein product: CASRRQGRNEKLFF.

This clonotype was counted many times. V is TRBV5-1 and J is TRBJ2-1; D may be TRBD2 (7 bases). From germline, CDR1 is SGHRS and CDR2 YFSETQ. V dropped 0 bases and J dropped 7 bases, with 14 bases sitting between them. CDR3 length equals 15 residues. The CDR3 DNA sequence: TGCGCCAGCAGCTTGGCCGCAGCGGGACAAAATGAGCAGTTCTTC. Translation: CASSLAAAGQNEQFF.

V and J are TRBV20-1 and TRBJ1-1, with unresolved D. Trimming shortened V by 8 bases and J by 1 base, and 17 bases separated the two germline ends. Germline V lookup: CDR1 DFQATT, CDR2 SNEGSKA (reference sequence). The CDR3 extends over 14 amino acids. CDR3 protein: CSTPPLHRNTEAFF. The DNA for the CDR3 is TGCAGTACACCTCCCCTACACCGGAACACTGAAGCTTTCTTT.